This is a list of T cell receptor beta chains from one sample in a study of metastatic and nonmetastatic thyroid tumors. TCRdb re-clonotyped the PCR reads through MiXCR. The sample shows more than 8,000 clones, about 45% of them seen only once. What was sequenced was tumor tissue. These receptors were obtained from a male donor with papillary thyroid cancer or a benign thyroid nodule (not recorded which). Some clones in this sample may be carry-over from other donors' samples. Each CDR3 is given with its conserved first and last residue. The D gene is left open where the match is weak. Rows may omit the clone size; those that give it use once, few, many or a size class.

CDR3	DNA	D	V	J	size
CAAVTSGQGQYF	TGTGCCGCGGTGACTAGCGGGCAGGGGCAGTACTTC	TRBD2	TRBV6-1	TRBJ2-7	few
CSTPGLAGNEQFF	TGCAGTACCCCGGGACTAGCCGGAAATGAGCAGTTCTTC	TRBD2	TRBV20-1	TRBJ2-1	-
CASSFLLFMGQGYGYTF	TGTGCCAGCAGCTTCCTACTGTTTATGGGGCAGGGGTATGGCTACACCTTC	-	TRBV7-8	TRBJ1-2	-
CASSLDPGSDYEQYF	TGCGCCAGCAGCTTGGATCCGGGGTCGGACTACGAGCAGTACTTC	-	TRBV5-1	TRBJ2-7	-
CASSLPEGQGRTNEQFF	TGTGCCAGCAGCTTACCCGAGGGGCAGGGTCGAACCAATGAGCAGTTCTTC	-	TRBV11-1	TRBJ2-1	-
CASSAGQGAYLDTEAFF	TGCGCCAGCAGCGCAGGACAGGGGGCATATTTGGACACTGAAGCTTTCTTT	TRBD1	TRBV5-1	TRBJ1-1	large
CASSQDQYRANEKLFF	TGCGCCAGCAGCCAGGATCAGTACAGGGCGAATGAAAAACTGTTTTTT	-	TRBV4-1	TRBJ1-4	-
CASSEAQSIMYNEQFF	TGTGCCAGCAGTGAAGCACAGTCCATAATGTACAATGAGCAGTTCTTC	-	TRBV6-1	TRBJ2-1	few
CASRPLLMTGIDYGYTF	TGTGCCAGCAGGCCACTCCTAATGACAGGAATAGACTATGGCTACACCTTC	-	TRBV27	TRBJ1-2	-
CASSLDQAGELFF	TGTGCCAGCAGCTTAGATCAGGCCGGGGAGCTGTTTTTT	-	TRBV11-2	TRBJ2-2	-
CASSLAGGEKLFF	TGTGCCAGCAGCTTAGCGGGAGGGGAAAAACTGTTTTTT	-	TRBV7-9	TRBJ1-4	many
CASSVGEEYGYTF	TGTGCCAGCAGCGTAGGTGAGGAATATGGCTACACCTTC	-	TRBV9	TRBJ1-2	-
CSARDPRGQDMRFF	TGCAGTGCTAGAGATCCAAGGGGGCAGGATATGCGGTTCTTC	TRBD1	TRBV20-1	TRBJ2-5	-
CSAQDRTSGNTIYF	TGCAGTGCCCAGGACCGCACTTCTGGAAACACCATATATTTT	-	TRBV20-1	TRBJ1-3	once
CASSPSDGAYEQYF	TGTGCCAGCAGCCCCTCTGACGGGGCCTACGAGCAGTACTTC	-	TRBV6-1	TRBJ2-7	medium-sized
CASSPNRGADTGELFF	TGTGCCAGCAGTCCTAACAGGGGGGCGGACACCGGGGAGCTGTTTTTT	TRBD1	TRBV27	TRBJ2-2	few
CASSPGQGVYEQYF	TGCGCCAGCAGCCCCGGACAGGGGGTGTACGAGCAGTACTTC	TRBD1	TRBV4-1	TRBJ2-7	-
CASSSAPGTGTGELFF	TGTGCCAGCAGTTCCGCTCCGGGGACCGGTACCGGGGAGCTATTTTTT	-	TRBV6-1	TRBJ2-2	medium-sized
CASSEFFQPQHF	TGTGCCAGCAGTGAATTTTTTCAGCCCCAGCATTTT	-	TRBV6-1	TRBJ1-5	few
CASSLDFRNTIYF	TGCGCCAGCAGCTTGGACTTCCGAAACACCATATATTTT	-	TRBV5-1	TRBJ1-3	few
CASSQEGPNQPQHF	TGCGCCAGCAGCCAAGAAGGGCCAAATCAGCCCCAGCATTTT	-	TRBV4-1	TRBJ1-5	-
CASGSAGGVEQFF	TGTGCCAGCGGGTCGGCGGGAGGGGTTGAGCAGTTCTTC	TRBD2	TRBV2	TRBJ2-1	few
CVSSLVQGEWTEAFF	TGTGTCAGCAGTTTAGTCCAGGGGGAGTGGACTGAAGCTTTCTTT	TRBD1	TRBV28	TRBJ1-1	-
CSASPAGADEQYF	TGCAGTGCTAGCCCGGCGGGAGCGGACGAGCAGTACTTC	TRBD2	TRBV20-1	TRBJ2-7	-
CASSKRGLSYEQYF	TGTGCCAGCAGTAAGCGGGGACTCTCCTACGAGCAGTACTTC	TRBD2	TRBV27	TRBJ2-7	few
CASSEGGQDGYTF	TGTGCCAGCAGTGAAGGGGGACAGGATGGCTACACCTTC	TRBD1	TRBV2	TRBJ1-2	-
CASSNTGNYGYTF	TGTGCCAGTAGCAATACAGGGAACTATGGCTACACCTTC	-	TRBV19	TRBJ1-2	medium-sized
CATSHGTSGEQYF	TGTGCCACTAGTCACGGGACTAGCGGCGAGCAGTACTTC	TRBD2	TRBV19	TRBJ2-7	-
CAWSNTGTVSQPQHF	TGTGCCTGGAGTAATACGGGGACAGTCAGTCAGCCCCAGCATTTT	TRBD1	TRBV30	TRBJ1-5	-
CSATSGGWNEQFF	TGCAGTGCTACTAGCGGGGGTTGGAATGAGCAGTTCTTC	TRBD2	TRBV20-1	TRBJ2-1	medium-sized
CSASSLAGSYNEQFF	TGCAGTGCTAGCTCCCTAGCGGGGTCCTACAATGAGCAGTTCTTC	TRBD2	TRBV20-1	TRBJ2-1	-
CASSSEGQGRYEQYF	TGTGCCAGCAGCTCCGAGGGACAGGGTCGCTACGAGCAGTACTTC	TRBD1	TRBV11-2	TRBJ2-7	-
CASSLEWGQGSQEQYF	TGTGCCAGCAGCTTAGAGTGGGGACAGGGCAGTCAGGAGCAGTACTTC	TRBD1	TRBV7-8	TRBJ2-7	-
CAWSRGLLDTEAFF	TGTGCCTGGAGTCGGGGACTCTTGGACACTGAAGCTTTCTTT	-	TRBV30	TRBJ1-1	-
CATSDKQGINYGYTF	TGTGCCACCAGTGATAAACAGGGGATTAACTATGGCTACACCTTC	TRBD1	TRBV24-1	TRBJ1-2	few
CASSLATGALDEQFF	TGTGCCAGCAGCTTAGCAACGGGAGCCCTCGATGAGCAGTTCTTC	-	TRBV7-2	TRBJ2-1	once
CASSEYSPVAYEQYF	TGTGCCAGCAGTGAGTATTCCCCCGTCGCCTACGAGCAGTACTTC	-	TRBV6-1	TRBJ2-7	-
CSARSPRTADYEQYF	TGCAGTGCTAGATCCCCCCGGACCGCCGACTACGAGCAGTACTTC	-	TRBV20-1	TRBJ2-7	-
CASSLEGGYSYEQYF	TGTGCCAGCAGCTTAGAAGGCGGATACTCCTACGAGCAGTACTTC	-	TRBV7-8	TRBJ2-7	-
CASSLASSYNEQFF	TGTGCCAGCAGTTTAGCTAGCTCCTACAATGAGCAGTTCTTC	-	TRBV27	TRBJ2-1	-
CSARGLAAYEQYF	TGCAGTGCTAGAGGACTAGCGGCCTACGAGCAGTACTTC	TRBD2	TRBV20-1	TRBJ2-7	few
CASSATGNTEAFF	TGTGCCAGCAGCGCAACGGGGAACACTGAAGCTTTCTTT	-	TRBV5-6	TRBJ1-1	medium-sized
CASSYQGNANYGYTF	TGTGCCAGCAGTTACCAGGGAAATGCTAACTATGGCTACACCTTC	-	TRBV6-5	TRBJ1-2	-
CASSYSSVASSYEQYF	TGTGCCAGCAGTTACTCGAGCGTCGCAAGCTCCTACGAGCAGTACTTC	-	TRBV6-5	TRBJ2-7	-
CASSEAETDTQYF	TGTGCCAGCAGTGAAGCGGAGACAGATACGCAGTATTTT	-	TRBV6-1	TRBJ2-3	-
CAWSGQGCSPLHF	TGTGCCTGGAGTGGACAGGGTTGTTCACCCCTCCACTTT	TRBD1	TRBV30	TRBJ1-6	-